A few counts support the clone carrying this TCR beta chain. Its antigen remains unidentified. One junction end does not reproduce the germline sequence, and a read error may be involved. The data belong to a study of T-cell memory formation after mild COVID-19. Study overall: TCR clusters were mostly donor specific. General study results and limits: A second wave of clones peaked on day 37, and their SARS-CoV-2 specificity went unconfirmed. The pre-infection memory compartment contained some responding clones, suggesting cross-reactive memory joined.

The CDR3 runs to 15 residues. Germline CDR1 reads SSHAT; CDR2 reads FNYEAQ (reference sequence). MiXCR was run by TCRdb on the 5' RACE reads, yielding one entry per CDR3 protein. Among fewer than 700,000 distinct CDR3 sequences, approximately 21% were seen once, and the ten largest hold approximately 8%. The TCR sequence derives from an adult woman who had mild COVID-19 (a few samples of this study predate the infection). Cell type and time point are not known. The rearrangement links TRBV7-7 to TRBJ2-1; the D gene is possibly TRBD2 (6 bases). The sequencing input was PBMCs or a T cell subset sorted from them (not recorded which). The CDR3 DNA follows: TGTGCTAGCAGCCCAGAGAGGGCCTCCGGGAGTGAGCAGTTCTTC. It is translated as CASSPERASGSEQFF.